This TCR beta chain was found in a study of human thymus T cells. The germline V gene has CDR1 SQVTM and CDR2 ANQGSEA. The CDR3 runs to 16 residues. V gave up 3 bases and J gave up 1 base, with 18 bases separating them. Some clones are missing from TCRdb's copy, which holds only in-frame ones; the method was immunoSEQ multiplex PCR. Of tens of thousands of clones listed, roughly 96% were seen once; the top ten hold just over 0.03%. Thymus tissue was removed during corrective cardiac surgery. The sequenced sample was thymus tissue. The J gene is TRBJ1-1, the V gene TRBV29-1; the D gene is possibly TRBD1 (5 bases). This TCR was recovered from a boy in the first two years of life with a congenital heart defect but otherwise immunologically healthy. CDR3 in amino acids: CSVDPAGKFGNTEAFF. CDR3 nucleotide sequence: TGCAGCGTTGATCCGGCAGGGAAATTTGGGAACACTGAAGCTTTCTTT.